A single sample gave rise to the 13 T cell receptor beta chains below, sequenced in a study of memory CD4+ T cells and cytomegalovirus serostatus. Measured with immunoSEQ multiplex PCR; TCRdb has only the in-frame clones, and not every one. The sample lists under 85,000 clones, under 80% occurring once. Single viable CD3+CD4+CD8-CD45RO+ cells were sorted as the memory CD4+ T cells. Sequenced material: memory CD4+ T cells from blood. Receptors originate from an adult in good health and CMV-seropositive.

DNA of the CDR3: TGCAGCGTTGAACAGAACACCGGGGAGCTGTTTTTT. Amino acids: CSVEQNTGELFF. The chain recombines TRBV29-1 with TRBJ2-2; no reliable D call. Trimming stripped 2 bases from V and 1 base from J, with 2 bases between. Germline values: CDR1 SQVTM, CDR2 ANQGSEA. The CDR3 covers 12 residues.

The J gene is TRBJ2-1, the V gene TRBV6-1; 8 bases map to TRBD1. The CDR3 is 14 amino acids. The J segment lost 7 bases and the V segment lost 7 bases, leaving 9 bases of the junction unmatched. CDR1 and CDR2 from the germline V gene are MNHNS and SASEGT. CDR3: CASNLRGRTNEQFF. The CDR3 bases are TGTGCCAGCAATCTCAGGGGGCGCACAAATGAGCAGTTCTTC.

J is TRBJ2-1 and V is TRBV10-3, with 8 bases that match TRBD2. In germline, CDR1 is ENHRY, CDR2 SYGVKD. The CDR3 is 13 amino acids. J was trimmed by 8 bases and V by 7 bases; bases with no gene match: 7. This CDR3 is CAITGGGGHEQFF. The CDR3 DNA reads TGTGCCATCACCGGGGGGGGAGGACATGAGCAGTTCTTC.

The CDR3 DNA follows: TGTGCCAGCAGCGTAGAAGAGGGGGGAACGACCGGGGAGCTGTTTTTT. This sequence encodes CASSVEEGGTTGELFF. The chain combines TRBV9 with TRBJ2-2; D is perhaps TRBD1 or TRBD2 (6 bases each). Germline-derived CDR1 and CDR2 are SGDLS and YYNGEE. V dropped 0 bases and J dropped 5 bases, with 14 bases sitting between them. The CDR3 sequence is 16 residues long. Full variable domain (remainder filled in from reference TRBV9 and TRBJ2-2): DSGVTQTPKHLITATGQRVTLRCSPRSGDLSVYWYQQSLDQGLQFLIQYYNGEERAKGNILERFSAQQFPDLHSELNLSSLELGDSALYFCASSVEEGGTTGELFFGEGSRLTVL.

Judged by abundance, this clone is medium-sized. This specimen includes other DNA sequences encoding the same CDR3. V is TRBV10-2 and J is TRBJ1-1; D uncertain. The V gene lost 4 bases and the J gene lost 8 bases, with 8 bases spanning the gap. CDR1 WSHSY and CDR2 SAAADI come from the germline V gene. The length of the CDR3 is 11 residues. The CDR3: CASSVGREAFF. CDR3 in DNA: TGCGCCAGCAGTGTGGGCAGGGAAGCTTTCTTT.

V usage is TRBV6-1 and J usage is TRBJ1-1, with unresolved D. Germline CDR1 and CDR2: MNHNS and SASEGT. Trimming took 6 bases from V and 3 from J, leaving 5 bases between them. CDR3 length: 11 residues. This CDR3 is CASRGHTEAFF. DNA of the CDR3: TGTGCCAGCAGGGGTCACACTGAAGCTTTCTTT.

This sequence joins TRBV4-1 and TRBJ1-5; D possibly corresponds to TRBD1 (5 bases). The CDR3 extends over 18 amino acids. The germline gives CDR1 MGHRA, CDR2 YSYEKL. Trimming cost V 1 base and J 7 bases, with 23 bases left between them. The DNA of the CDR3 is TGCGCCAGCAGCCAAGTGGGTCAATCAGGGAACTTTTGGCAGCCCCAGCATTTT. Translated: CASSQVGQSGNFWQPQHF.

The chain carries TRBV5-6 and TRBJ2-7; TRBD1 matches 10 bases. The CDR3 runs to 14 residues. V was clipped by 4 bases and J by 7 bases; unmatched bases: 8. Germline V gene sequence: CDR1 SGHDT, CDR2 YYEEEE. This chain's CDR3 is CASSRDRGTGEQYF. DNA for the CDR3: TGTGCCAGCAGCCGGGACAGGGGCACGGGAGAGCAGTACTTC.

The gene calls are TRBV29-1 and TRBJ2-1; the D is unclear. Germline CDR1 reads SQVTM; CDR2 reads ANQGSEA. Trimming pared 1 base from V and 7 bases from J, leaving 11 bases between. The CDR3 is made up of 13 amino acids. CDR3 amino acids: CSVEVSSGNEQFF. The CDR3 DNA follows: TGCAGCGTTGAAGTTTCTTCTGGGAATGAGCAGTTCTTC.

This clone has just a few counts. The rearrangement joins TRBV7-7 to TRBJ2-1; maybe TRBD1 (5 bases). Per the germline V gene, CDR1 is SSHAT and CDR2 is FNYEAQ (reference sequence). The V gene lost 3 bases and the J gene lost 3 bases, with 12 bases spanning the gap. CDR3 size: 15 residues. In nucleotides, the CDR3 is TGTGCCAGCAGCTTTGGTGGGGCAGGCTACAATGAGCAGTTCTTC. Protein: CASSFGGAGYNEQFF.

This clone showed up just once. The gene calls are TRBV11-3 and TRBJ1-2, with unresolved D. Per the germline V gene, CDR1 is SGHNT and CDR2 is YENEEA. The CDR3 totals 12 residues. The ends were cut back, 1 base at V and 8 bases at J, with 8 bases in the middle. As DNA, the CDR3 is TGTGCCAGCAGCTTAGGGGCGGGCGGCTACACCTTC. Protein: CASSLGAGGYTF.

This clone appeared once. V and J are TRBV18 and TRBJ1-1; TRBD1 matches at 8 bases. With V trimmed by 5 bases and J by 7 bases, 18 bases remained unmatched. Germline V gene data show CDR1 as KGHSH and CDR2 as LQKENI. The CDR3 contains 17 residues. The CDR3 sequence is CASSGTAPGQVLSEAFF. The DNA of the CDR3 is TGTGCCAGCTCAGGCACAGCTCCGGGACAGGTTCTTAGTGAAGCTTTCTTT.

The chain uses TRBV5-5 and TRBJ1-2, with 12 bases that match TRBD1. The trim removed 3 bases at V and 6 bases at J, leaving 3 bases unmatched. This CDR3 is built from 14 residues. The germline V gene has CDR1 SGHKS and CDR2 YYEKEE (reference sequence). The CDR3 loop is CASSWDRGQDGYTF. Written as DNA, the CDR3 is TGTGCCAGCAGCTGGGACAGGGGGCAGGATGGCTACACCTTC.